This T cell receptor (beta chain) emerged from a study of blood T cell repertoires in COVID-19. This table comes from immunoSEQ multiplex PCR, and its TCRdb copy is limited to in-frame clones, with some not included. The table records 45,000 to 60,000 clones, about 88% of them present only once. The sequence derives from a man aged 60 to 75 with acute or convalescent COVID-19. What was sequenced was peripheral blood.

CDR3 amino acids: CASSPGRELTTGELFF. For the CDR3, the DNA is TGTGCCAGCAGCCCTGGGCGGGAGCTAACTACCGGGGAGCTGTTTTTT. The rearrangement joins TRBV6-2 or TRBV6-3 to TRBJ2-2; TRBD2 matches 7 bases. Germline V gene lookup returns CDR1 MNHEY and CDR2 SVGEGT. Unmatched junction bases numbered 12, after V lost 6 bases and J lost 5 bases. The CDR3 spans 16 residues.